Included here is one T cell receptor (beta chain) sequence, with context. Its recognized antigen is unknown. Nothing much larger sits one base from this clone, and base qualities are not available. The library was prepared using RT-PCR. TCRdb names NextSeq 550 as the instrument used. TCRdb trimmed public reads at Q25 via fastp, called clones via MiXCR and kept in-frame beta chains. Each record represents a unique CDR3 protein, reported with the most common genes and DNA among its rows. The table for this sample lists a few hundred thousand distinct CDR3 sequences; 13% to 15% of them were counted only once. 9.5% to 13% of the sample lies in the top ten. These data belong to a study of patients and donors after allogeneic stem cell transplantation (dated by TCRdb to the early 2020s). V lost 7 bases and J lost 3 bases, and the count of bases not matched to a germline gene is 3. The germline V gene sets CDR1 to SNHLY and CDR2 to FYNNEI. From its cysteine to its phenylalanine, the CDR3 spans 13 amino acids. The sequence is cut down to CDR3 DNA, 39 bases in frame from base 1.

This TCR derives from a human donor who was either an allogeneic HSCT recipient or a stem cell or donor lymphocyte infusion donor (not recorded which). It is not recorded whose cells these are; they may come from a transplant donor. Recombination connected TRBV2 to TRBJ1-2; 9 bases in between match TRBD1. Sequencing used blood, either unsorted or a sorted T cell fraction (not recorded which). The sequenced DNA is TGTGCCAGCATCCGGGACAGGGACTATGGCTACACCTTC. Its protein is CASIRDRDYGYTF.